This T cell receptor (beta chain) comes out of a study of T cells in Graves' hyperthyroidism and ophthalmopathy. CDR1 and CDR2 (germline): SGHTA, FQGNSA. With 4 bases clipped from V and 3 bases from J, the junction kept 11 bases outside the gene matches. This CDR3 spans 16 amino acids. Using RNA transcripts as the source, TCR beta CDR3 regions were amplified. The HTBI primer set drove a first-round RT-PCR of the TCR CDR3. TCRdb fed the multiplex PCR reads into MiXCR, producing one record per CDR3 protein. The sample lists 450,000 to 650,000 distinct CDR3 sequences, 17% occurring once. The sequence came from a woman aged 18-30 years with Graves' ophthalmopathy. The V and J genes are TRBV7-2 and TRBJ2-5; the match to TRBD2 covers 7 bases. The material sequenced was blood. The CDR3 bases are TGTGCCAGCAGCTACACCGGGACTACTTTGAAAGAGACCCAGTACTTC. Translation gives CASSYTGTTLKETQYF.